The T cell receptor (beta chain) under discussion was sequenced for a study of blood T cell repertoires in COVID-19. This clone was counted between two and nine times. CDR1 and CDR2 (germline): SGHTA, FQGNSA. The CDR3 has 16 residues. V was pared by 7 bases and J by 0 bases, with 18 bases between. Original handling: The authors estimated nucleated cell counts from reference gene primer amplification. Some clones are missing from TCRdb's copy, which holds only in-frame ones; the method was immunoSEQ multiplex PCR. That table supplies the V and J calls and clone size; D and trimming were determined from the DNA. The sample has about 100,000 clones; 87% are singletons.

The sequenced sample consisted of peripheral blood. The chain recombines TRBV7-2 with TRBJ1-2; D call uncertain. This clonotype was sampled from a man aged 50 or older with active COVID-19. The DNA of the CDR3 is TGTGCCAGCACCCCCTCAGGAGGCCTAGCTAACTATGGCTACACCTTC. This sequence encodes CASTPSGGLANYGYTF.